This T cell receptor (beta chain) was identified during a study of blood T cell repertoires in COVID-19. Overall study context: Sample material is recorded as cDNA or gDNA derived from T cells, B-cell-depleted T cells, or PBMCs.

Data came from immunoSEQ multiplex PCR; TCRdb stores just in-frame clones and leaves some out. The repertoire holds 150,000 or so clones, with 87% as singletons. Trimming pared 5 bases from V and 10 bases from J, leaving 21 bases between. The length of the CDR3 is 15 residues. Looked up from germline, CDR1 is LNHDA and CDR2 is SQIVND (reference sequence). Sequencing was performed on peripheral blood. The TCR comes from a man older than 75 with acute or convalescent COVID-19. This chain uses TRBV19 with TRBJ2-1; D might be TRBD1 (5 bases). Here the CDR3 reads CASSVAGWKGNEQFF. DNA of the CDR3: TGTGCCAGTAGTGTCGCAGGGTGGAAGGGAAACGAGCAGTTCTTC.